These 21 T cell receptor beta chains came from one sample sequenced in a study of T cells in Graves' hyperthyroidism and ophthalmopathy. The investigators amplified TCR beta CDR3 regions from RNA transcripts. With the HTBI primer set, the TCR CDR3 went through a first round of RT-PCR. TCRdb re-called the multiplex PCR reads through MiXCR, storing one row per CDR3 protein. The sample carries 550,000 to 700,000 distinct CDR3 sequences, more than 45% recorded once. The sequenced sample consisted of peripheral blood or thyroid tissue (not recorded which). All receptors derive from an adult woman with Graves' disease, either hyperthyroidism or ophthalmopathy (not recorded which).

CDR3 in amino acids: CASSNRRGPNTEAFF. DNA of the CDR3: TGTGCCAGTAGTAACAGGAGGGGGCCGAACACTGAAGCTTTCTTT. The J gene is TRBJ1-1, the V gene TRBV19; the match to TRBD1 covers 7 bases. Germline CDR1 LNHDA, CDR2 SQIVND (reference sequence). Trimming removed 4 bases from V and 1 base from J; junction bases left unmatched: 6. The CDR3 is 15 residues long.

This clonotype was detected many times. The genes are TRBV7-9 and TRBJ1-1, with D uncertain. The V end was cut by 6 bases, the J end by 0 bases, with 8 bases between. The CDR3 consists of 13 residues. Germline V gene lookup returns CDR1 SEHNR and CDR2 FQNEAQ (reference sequence). In DNA, the CDR3 is TGTGCCAGCAGTGTACAGTTGAACACTGAAGCTTTCTTT. Translated, it gives CASSVQLNTEAFF.

The chain couples TRBV10-2 to TRBJ2-5; weak D call: TRBD1 (7 bases). Germline V CDR1 and CDR2: WSHSY, SAAADI. The CDR3 covers 16 residues. Trimming pared 6 bases from V and 5 bases from J, leaving 22 bases between. Here the CDR3 DNA reads TGCGCCAGCAGGTTGGAGGGACAGCCTATGGGGGAGACCCAGTACTTC. Protein: CASRLEGQPMGETQYF.

V usage is TRBV3-1 and J usage is TRBJ1-2; D uncertain. Germline V gene lookup returns CDR1 LGHDT and CDR2 YNNKEL (reference sequence). The CDR3 has 14 residues. With 8 bases removed from V and 0 bases from J, the gap between germline ends came to 13 bases. The CDR3 coding sequence is TGTGCCAGCCTGACGGGCAGGCCTAACTATGGCTACACCTTC. Its translation: CASLTGRPNYGYTF.

CDR3 protein: CASGTRTTGELFF. In DNA form, the CDR3 reads TGTGCCAGTGGTACCCGGACCACCGGGGAGCTGTTTTTT. The rearrangement uses TRBV19 and TRBJ2-2, with unresolved D. Trimming removed 8 bases at V and 4 bases at J, with 11 bases between. Germline CDR1 and CDR2: LNHDA and SQIVND (reference sequence). The length of the CDR3 is 13 residues.

The chain combines TRBV2 with TRBJ2-1; D uncertain. The CDR3 contains 11 residues. V gave up 6 bases and J gave up 5 bases, with 5 bases separating them. The germline CDR1 and CDR2 sequences are SNHLY and FYNNEI. The DNA of the CDR3 is TGTGCCAGCAGATACGACAATGAGCAGTTCTTC. Its translation is CASRYDNEQFF.

With regard to this clonotype: Compared with germline, one end of the junction differs, possibly owing to a read error. The gene calls are TRBV11-2 and TRBJ2-2; 10 nucleotides agree with TRBD2. The CDR3 spans 15 residues. Germline V gene sequence: CDR1 SGHAT, CDR2 FQNNGV. The CDR3 DNA is TGTGCCAGCAGACCTACTAGCGGGACCTACAATGAGCAGTTTTTT. It yields the protein CASRPTSGTYNEQFF.

This clonotype occurred many times. This rearrangement joins TRBV20-1 to TRBJ1-2; 8 nucleotides align to TRBD1. CDR3 length equals 12 residues. From germline, CDR1 is DFQATT and CDR2 SNEGSKA (reference sequence). V lost 4 bases to trimming and J lost 5 bases; unmatched junction nucleotides: 3. The CDR3, as DNA: TGCAGTGCTAACGGACAGGGATATGGCTACACCTTC. Its translation: CSANGQGYGYTF.

The sample holds many counts of this clonotype. V gene TRBV3-1 combines with J gene TRBJ1-1; D unclear. V was cut by 1 base and J by 3 bases, with 6 bases left in between. This CDR3 contains 13 residues. Germline CDR1 and CDR2: LGHDT and YNNKEL (reference sequence). CDR3 in amino acids: CASSQGRDTEAFF. The CDR3, as DNA: TGTGCCAGCAGCCAAGGCAGAGACACTGAAGCTTTCTTT.

This clonotype is a singleton in its sample. The chain carries TRBV20-1 and TRBJ1-5; 7 bases agree with TRBD1. This CDR3 contains 15 residues. V was pared by 4 bases and J by 7 bases, with 13 bases of the junction left unmatched. Germline loops: CDR1 DFQATT, CDR2 SNEGSKA (reference sequence). The CDR3 sequence is CSATSTGEEGQPQHF. As DNA, the CDR3 is TGCAGTGCTACGTCTACAGGGGAGGAAGGACAGCCCCAGCATTTT.

The chain employs TRBV2 and TRBJ1-1; no firm D call. Germline CDR1 and CDR2: SNHLY and FYNNEI. The length of the CDR3 is 13 residues. Between the trimmed V and J ends, which lost 11 bases and 11 bases, there was a span of 24 bases. This CDR3 reads CAGGSGRLGRAFF. In DNA form, the CDR3 reads TGTGCCGGTGGGAGCGGACGCCTAGGGCGCGCTTTCTTT.

The rearrangement links TRBV2 to TRBJ2-1; 11 bases line up with TRBD2. Germline V gives CDR1 SNHLY, CDR2 FYNNEI. The CDR3 spans 16 residues. The V gene end was trimmed by 2 bases and the J gene end by 5 bases; junction bases not matched to a gene: 5. CDR3: CASSEHLAGGHNEQFF. The CDR3 nucleotides read TGTGCCAGCAGTGAACACCTAGCGGGGGGTCACAATGAGCAGTTCTTC.

This clonotype came up many times. The CDR3: CSARKLDRVFVAFF. CDR3 bases: TGCAGTGCTAGGAAATTGGACCGAGTTTTTGTCGCTTTCTTT. This chain connects TRBV20-1 to TRBJ1-1; D not resolved. V was pared by 3 bases and J by 11 bases, with 22 bases between. Germline CDR1 and CDR2: DFQATT and SNEGSKA (reference sequence). There are 14 residues in the CDR3.

This clonotype was seen repeatedly, ten times or more. This sequence joins TRBV29-1 and TRBJ2-2; 10 nucleotides agree with TRBD2. Looked up from germline, CDR1 is SQVTM and CDR2 is ANQGSEA. CDR3 length equals 13 residues. Trimming at V came to 8 bases and at J to 5 bases, leaving 5 bases not matched to a gene. As DNA, the CDR3 is TGCAGCTTGACTAGCGGGTCGACCGGGGAGCTGTTTTTT. Translation: CSLTSGSTGELFF.

This sequence joins TRBV20-1 and TRBJ2-3; 10 positions match TRBD2. Germline assignment: CDR1 DFQATT and CDR2 SNEGSKA (reference sequence). The CDR3 covers 14 residues. Trimming took 6 bases from V and 5 from J; bases not matched to a gene: 8. The CDR3 here is CSASGTSAIDTQYF. For the CDR3, the DNA is TGCAGTGCATCCGGGACTAGCGCGATAGATACGCAGTATTTT.

This clonotype occurred many times. This chain links TRBV15 with TRBJ2-5; D call uncertain. The CDR3 extends over 11 amino acids. Germline CDR1 and CDR2: LNHNV and YYDKDF (reference sequence). V was trimmed by 5 bases and J by 3 bases, leaving 4 bases between them. The CDR3 is CATSLEETQYF. The CDR3 bases are TGTGCCACCAGCCTTGAAGAGACCCAGTACTTC.

The CDR3: CASSFGTTPQETQYF. The CDR3 bases are TGTGCCAGCAGCTTTGGGACGACTCCCCAAGAGACCCAGTACTTC. The chain is built from TRBV5-5 and TRBJ2-5; the D gene could be TRBD1 or TRBD2 (5 bases each). Germline CDR1 and CDR2: SGHKS and YYEKEE (reference sequence). The CDR3 covers 15 residues. V gave up 2 bases and J gave up 1 base, with 12 bases separating them.

Of note for this clonotype: A much more abundant neighbour one base away suggests this may be a read error. The V and J genes are TRBV6-5 and TRBJ2-7; 8 nucleotides line up with TRBD2. The CDR3 consists of 17 residues. Germline V gives CDR1 MNHEY, CDR2 SVGAGI. CDR3 bases: TGTGCCGGCAGCACGCTAGGGGGGCTAGCGGGCAACTACGAGCAGTACTTC. Amino acids: CAGSTLGGLAGNYEQYF.

This clonotype has more than one count but fewer than ten. V is TRBV5-1 and J is TRBJ2-5; 7 nucleotides align to TRBD1. Trimming at V came to 4 bases and at J to 5 bases, leaving 8 bases not matched to a gene. The length of the CDR3 is 14 residues. Looked up from germline, CDR1 is SGHRS and CDR2 is YFSETQ. Written as DNA, the CDR3 is TGCGCCAGCAGCGTTGACAGGGTCGAGGAGACCCAGTACTTC. Translation gives CASSVDRVEETQYF.

V gene TRBV7-2 combines with J gene TRBJ2-5; D is undetermined. V was cut by 0 bases and J by 4 bases, with 12 bases left in between. Germline assignment: CDR1 SGHTA and CDR2 FQGNSA. This CDR3 contains 15 residues. CDR3 in DNA: TGTGCCAGCAGCTTAGCGTCGGCAGACCGAGAGACCCAGTACTTC. It specifies CASSLASADRETQYF.

Turning to this clonotype: A junction boundary mismatches the germline segment, possibly from a read error. CDR3 amino acids: CASSLAGSGNRPQHF. The CDR3 DNA reads as TGCGCCAGCAGCTTAGCAGGGAGCGGCAATCGGCCCCAGCATTTT. This chain connects TRBV5-1 to TRBJ1-5; TRBD1 is a possible D gene (5 bases). The CDR3 is made up of 15 amino acids. CDR1 is SGHRS, CDR2 YFSETQ, per germline.